A single sample gave rise to the 5 T cell receptor beta chains below, sequenced in a study of cytomegalovirus exposure and HLA in healthy donors. The PCR contained 60 Vbeta and 13 Jbeta primers. Libraries were prepared by immunoSEQ multiplex PCR; TCRdb keeps only in-frame clonotypes and omits some of them. The sample shows under 150,000 clones, 70% to 85% of them seen only once. The sequenced material came from PBMCs. The receptors were gathered from a woman under 30 in good health and CMV-seronegative.

The genes are TRBV28 and TRBJ2-5; no clear D. CDR1 is MDHEN, CDR2 SYDVKM, per germline. This CDR3 is 12 amino acids long. V lost 1 base to trimming and J lost 5 bases, with 5 bases between them. DNA of the CDR3: TGTGCCAGCAGTTTATTATCGGAGACCCAGTACTTC. It codes for CASSLLSETQYF.

This clone was observed a handful of times. Here the CDR3 reads CSVDRRLAGGKNIQYF. Written as DNA, the CDR3 is TGCAGCGTTGATAGGCGACTAGCGGGGGGCAAAAACATTCAGTACTTC. This chain joins TRBV29-1 and TRBJ2-4; 13 bases are shared with TRBD2. Germline values: CDR1 SQVTM, CDR2 ANQGSEA. This CDR3 region has 16 residues. V dropped 3 bases and J dropped 3; count of bases not matched to a gene: 5.

This chain connects TRBV6-6 to TRBJ1-1; 7 nucleotides line up with TRBD1. The CDR3 consists of 14 residues. Germline V gene sequence: CDR1 MNHNY, CDR2 SVGAGI (reference sequence). V lost 0 bases to trimming and J lost 5 bases; unmatched junction nucleotides: 3. The CDR3 reads CASSYSQGQTEAFF. DNA for the CDR3: TGTGCCAGCAGTTACTCACAGGGGCAGACTGAAGCTTTCTTT.

The chain combines TRBV6-5 with TRBJ2-3; no definite D call. This CDR3 is 11 amino acids long. Germline assignment: CDR1 MNHEY and CDR2 SVGAGI. V lost 6 bases and J lost 6, with 7 bases in between. CDR3 coding DNA: TGTGCCAGCAGGAGGAAGGATACGCAGTATTTT. It is translated as CASRRKDTQYF.

The V call is TRBV6-4, the J call TRBJ1-1, with D maybe TRBD1 (6 bases). Germline CDR1 MRHNA, CDR2 SNTAGT. This CDR3 is 14 amino acids long. V dropped 6 bases and J dropped 2 bases, with 13 bases sitting between them. The CDR3 sequence is CASSPTGTNTEAFF. DNA of the CDR3: TGTGCCAGCAGCCCAACAGGGACCAACACTGAAGCTTTCTTT.